The clone carrying this T cell receptor beta chain came up many times. With a much larger clone just one base away, this may be a read error. Germline CDR1 reads SNHLY; CDR2 reads FYNNEI. The CDR3 has 12 residues. V shed 3 bases and J shed 4 bases, with 4 bases lying between them. The sample belongs to a study of T cells in Graves' hyperthyroidism and ophthalmopathy. Amplification yielded TCR beta CDR3 regions, with RNA transcripts as the source. The HTBI set primed first-round TCR CDR3 RT-PCR. TCRdb itself ran the multiplex PCR reads through MiXCR, one entry per CDR3 protein. Of approximately 640,000 distinct CDR3 sequences detected, about 16% appear once; the ten largest clones hold approximately 3.9%.

The clonotype was recovered from a woman in her twenties or thirties with Graves' hyperthyroidism. Sequenced sample: blood. The chain has TRBV2 and TRBJ1-5; unclear D gene. CDR3 sequence: CASSEQNQPQHF. Written as DNA, the CDR3 is TGTGCCAGCAGTGAGCAGAATCAGCCCCAGCATTTT.